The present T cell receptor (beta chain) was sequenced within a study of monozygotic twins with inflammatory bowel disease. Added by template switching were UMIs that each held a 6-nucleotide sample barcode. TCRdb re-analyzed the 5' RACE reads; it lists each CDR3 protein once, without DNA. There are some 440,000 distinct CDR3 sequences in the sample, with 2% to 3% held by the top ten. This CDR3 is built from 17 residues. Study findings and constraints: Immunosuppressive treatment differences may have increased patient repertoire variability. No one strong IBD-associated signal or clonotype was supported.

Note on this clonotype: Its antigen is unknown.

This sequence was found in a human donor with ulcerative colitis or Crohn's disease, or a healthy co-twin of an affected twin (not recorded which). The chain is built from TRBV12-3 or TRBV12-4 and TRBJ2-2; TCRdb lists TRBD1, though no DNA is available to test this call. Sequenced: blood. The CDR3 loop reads CASHPSGGTGNTGELFF.